The present T cell receptor beta chain was sequenced within a study of cytomegalovirus exposure and HLA in healthy donors. Vbeta (60) and Jbeta (13) primers were used in the PCR. TCRdb keeps only in-frame clones here, not all; method: immunoSEQ multiplex PCR. The sample holds about 200,000 clones, roughly 85% seen once. V lost 3 bases and J lost 1, with 22 bases in between. Germline loops: CDR1 SGDLS, CDR2 YYNGEE. The CDR3 spans 19 residues. The specimen was PBMCs. The clonotype originates from a woman aged 50 to 65 in good health and CMV-seronegative. V gene TRBV9 combines with J gene TRBJ2-2, with D possibly matching TRBD1 (6 bases). The CDR3 loop is CASSAPGQGKFGNTGELFF. In DNA form, the CDR3 reads TGTGCCAGCAGCGCCCCGGGACAAGGAAAATTCGGGAACACCGGGGAGCTGTTTTTT.